This TCR beta chain was recorded in a study of T cell changes during pregnancy in multiple sclerosis. V lost 3 bases, J lost 3 bases, and 12 bases lay in between. CDR3 size: 15 residues. Germline-derived CDR1 and CDR2 are LNHDA and SQIVND (reference sequence). Data came from immunoSEQ multiplex PCR; TCRdb stores just in-frame clones and leaves some out. Here the sample spans tens of thousands of clones, roughly 92% being singletons. Sequencing was performed on peripheral blood, taken in the second trimester of pregnancy. This chain connects TRBV19 to TRBJ1-5, with D maybe TRBD1 (6 bases). The receptor was isolated from a female donor with multiple sclerosis, enrolled in a pregnancy study. CDR3 in DNA: TGTGCCAGTAGTATCGATACAGGGACCAATCAGCCCCAGCATTTT. Protein product: CASSIDTGTNQPQHF.